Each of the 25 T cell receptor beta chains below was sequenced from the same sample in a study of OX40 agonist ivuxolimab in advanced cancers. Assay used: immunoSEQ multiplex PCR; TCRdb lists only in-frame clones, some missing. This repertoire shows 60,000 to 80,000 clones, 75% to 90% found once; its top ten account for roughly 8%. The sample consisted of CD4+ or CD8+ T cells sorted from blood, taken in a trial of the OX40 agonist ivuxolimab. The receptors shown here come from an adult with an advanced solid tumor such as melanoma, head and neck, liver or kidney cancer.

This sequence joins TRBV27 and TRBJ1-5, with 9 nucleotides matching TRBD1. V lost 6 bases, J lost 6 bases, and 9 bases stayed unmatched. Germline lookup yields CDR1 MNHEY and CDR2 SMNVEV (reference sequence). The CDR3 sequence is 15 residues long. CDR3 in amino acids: CASSRDREGGQPQHF. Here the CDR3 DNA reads TGTGCCAGCAGCAGGGACAGGGAGGGAGGTCAGCCCCAGCATTTT.

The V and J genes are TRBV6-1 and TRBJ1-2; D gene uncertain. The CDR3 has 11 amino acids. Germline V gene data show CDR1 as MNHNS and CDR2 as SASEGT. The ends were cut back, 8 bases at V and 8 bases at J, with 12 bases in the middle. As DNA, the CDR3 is TGTGCCAGCTTCTCGATGGGCGGCTACACCTTC. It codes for CASFSMGGYTF.

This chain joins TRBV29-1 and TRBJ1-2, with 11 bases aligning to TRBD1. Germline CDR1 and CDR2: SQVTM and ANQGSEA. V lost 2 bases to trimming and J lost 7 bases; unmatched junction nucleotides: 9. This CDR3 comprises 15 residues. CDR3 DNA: TGCAGCGTTGAATTTGGGGGACAGGGGGTGGGTGGCTACACCTTC. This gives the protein CSVEFGGQGVGGYTF. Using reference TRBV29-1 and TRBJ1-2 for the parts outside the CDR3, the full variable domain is SAVISQKPSRDICQRGTSLTIQCQVDSQVTMMFWYRQQPGQSLTLIATANQGSEATYESGFVIDKFPISRPNLTFSTLTVSNMSPEDSSIYLCSVEFGGQGVGGYTFGSGTRLTVV.

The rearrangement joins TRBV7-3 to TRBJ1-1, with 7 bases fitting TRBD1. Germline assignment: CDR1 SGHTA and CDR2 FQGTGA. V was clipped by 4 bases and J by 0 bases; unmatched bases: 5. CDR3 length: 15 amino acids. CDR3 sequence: CASSSQGGLNTEAFF. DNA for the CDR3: TGTGCCAGCAGCTCCCAGGGGGGATTGAACACTGAAGCTTTCTTT.

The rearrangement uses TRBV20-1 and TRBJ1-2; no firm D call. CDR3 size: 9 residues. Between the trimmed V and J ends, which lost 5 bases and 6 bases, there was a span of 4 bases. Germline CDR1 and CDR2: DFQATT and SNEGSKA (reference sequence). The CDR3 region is CSADNGYTF. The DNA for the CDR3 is TGCAGTGCTGATAATGGCTACACCTTC.

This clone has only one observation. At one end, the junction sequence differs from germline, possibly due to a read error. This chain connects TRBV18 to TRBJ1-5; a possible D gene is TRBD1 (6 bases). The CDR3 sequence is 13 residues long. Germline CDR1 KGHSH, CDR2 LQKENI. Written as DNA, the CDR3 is TGTGCCAGCTCGCCACAGGGAACCCAGCCCCAGCATTTT. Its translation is CASSPQGTQPQHF.

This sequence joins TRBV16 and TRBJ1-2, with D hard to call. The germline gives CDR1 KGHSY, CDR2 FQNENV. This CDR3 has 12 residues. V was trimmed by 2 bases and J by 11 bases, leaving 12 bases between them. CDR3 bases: TGTGCCAGCAGCCAAGGGCCAGCAGGATACACCTTC. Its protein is CASSQGPAGYTF.

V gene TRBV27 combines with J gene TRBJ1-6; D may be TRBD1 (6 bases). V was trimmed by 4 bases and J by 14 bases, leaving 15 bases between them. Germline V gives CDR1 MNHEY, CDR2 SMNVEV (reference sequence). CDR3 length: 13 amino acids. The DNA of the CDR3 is TGTGCCAGCAGTTACGGACAGTCGGGGACCCTCCACTTT. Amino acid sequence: CASSYGQSGTLHF.

CDR3 nucleotides: TGTGCCAGCAGCCCCTTAGGGGAGCAGTACTTC. Residues: CASSPLGEQYF. The chain joins TRBV7-9 to TRBJ2-7; D ambiguous. The CDR3 loop spans 11 amino acids. V was trimmed by 5 bases and J by 7 bases, leaving 9 bases between them. CDR1 and CDR2 (germline): SEHNR, FQNEAQ (reference sequence).

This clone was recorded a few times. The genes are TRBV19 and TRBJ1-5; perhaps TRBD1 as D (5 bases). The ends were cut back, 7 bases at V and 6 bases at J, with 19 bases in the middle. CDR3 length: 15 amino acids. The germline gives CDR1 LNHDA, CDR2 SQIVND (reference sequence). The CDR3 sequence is CASTPQQGSLQPQHF. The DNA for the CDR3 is TGTGCCAGTACCCCACAGCAGGGAAGCCTTCAGCCCCAGCATTTT.

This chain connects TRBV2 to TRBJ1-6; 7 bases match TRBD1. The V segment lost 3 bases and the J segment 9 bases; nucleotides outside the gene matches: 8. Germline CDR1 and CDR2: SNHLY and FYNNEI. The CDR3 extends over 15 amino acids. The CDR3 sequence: CASSENRGHASPLHF. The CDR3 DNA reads TGTGCCAGCAGTGAGAACAGGGGACACGCTTCACCCCTCCACTTT.

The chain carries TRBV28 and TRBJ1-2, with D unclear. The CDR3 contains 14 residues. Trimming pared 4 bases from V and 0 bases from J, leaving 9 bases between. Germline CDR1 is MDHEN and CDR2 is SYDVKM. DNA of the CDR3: TGTGCCAGCAGTTATCCGGGATCTAACTATGGCTACACCTTC. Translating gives CASSYPGSNYGYTF.

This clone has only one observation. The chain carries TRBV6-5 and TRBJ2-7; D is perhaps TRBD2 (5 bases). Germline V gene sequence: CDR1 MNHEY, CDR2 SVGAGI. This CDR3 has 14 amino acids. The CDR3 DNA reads TGTGCTAGTTTCCCAAACCGGGGAAGGTACGAGCAGTACTTC. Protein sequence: CASFPNRGRYEQYF.

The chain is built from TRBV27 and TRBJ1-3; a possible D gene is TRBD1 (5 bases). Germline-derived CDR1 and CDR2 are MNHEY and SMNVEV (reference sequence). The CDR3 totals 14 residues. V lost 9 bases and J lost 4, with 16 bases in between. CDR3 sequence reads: CARYRTPKGNTIYF. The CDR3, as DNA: TGTGCCAGGTACAGGACGCCGAAAGGAAACACCATATATTTT.

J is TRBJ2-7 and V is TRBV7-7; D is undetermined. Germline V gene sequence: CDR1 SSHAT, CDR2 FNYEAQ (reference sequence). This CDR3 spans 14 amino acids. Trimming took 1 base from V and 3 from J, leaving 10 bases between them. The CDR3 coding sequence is TGTGCCAGCAGCTTAGGTTCAGGTTTCTACGAGCAGTACTTC. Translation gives CASSLGSGFYEQYF.

The CDR3 is CASSYGQPDQPQHF. In DNA, the CDR3 is TGTGCCAGCAGTTACGGGCAGCCGGATCAGCCCCAGCATTTT. The J gene is TRBJ1-5, the V gene TRBV6-6; D is ambiguous. V was cut by 2 bases and J by 5 bases, with 10 bases left in between. CDR1 is MNHNY, CDR2 SVGAGI, per germline (reference sequence). The CDR3 extends over 14 amino acids.

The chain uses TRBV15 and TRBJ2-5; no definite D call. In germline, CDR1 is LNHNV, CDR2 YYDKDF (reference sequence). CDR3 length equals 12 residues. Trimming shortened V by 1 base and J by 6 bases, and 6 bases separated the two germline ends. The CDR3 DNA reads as TGTGCCACCAGCAGAGTTGGAAAGACCCAGTACTTC. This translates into CATSRVGKTQYF.

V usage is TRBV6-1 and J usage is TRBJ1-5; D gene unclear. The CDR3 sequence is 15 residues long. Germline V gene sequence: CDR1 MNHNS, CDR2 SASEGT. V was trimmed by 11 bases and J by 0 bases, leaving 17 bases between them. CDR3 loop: CAAGRADYSNQPQHF. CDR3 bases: TGTGCCGCGGGAAGGGCAGACTATAGCAATCAGCCCCAGCATTTT.

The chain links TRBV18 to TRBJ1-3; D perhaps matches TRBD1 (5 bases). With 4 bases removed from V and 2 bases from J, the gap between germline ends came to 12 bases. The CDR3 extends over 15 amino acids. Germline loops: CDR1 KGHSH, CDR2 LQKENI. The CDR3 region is CASSLSGTPGNTIYF. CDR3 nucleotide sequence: TGTGCCAGCTCACTTTCCGGGACTCCTGGAAACACCATATATTTT.

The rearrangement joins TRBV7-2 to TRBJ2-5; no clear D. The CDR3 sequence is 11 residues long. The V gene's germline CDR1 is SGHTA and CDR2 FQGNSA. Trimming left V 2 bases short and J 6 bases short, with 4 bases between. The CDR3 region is CASSLTKTQYF. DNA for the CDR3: TGTGCCAGCAGCTTAACGAAGACCCAGTACTTC.

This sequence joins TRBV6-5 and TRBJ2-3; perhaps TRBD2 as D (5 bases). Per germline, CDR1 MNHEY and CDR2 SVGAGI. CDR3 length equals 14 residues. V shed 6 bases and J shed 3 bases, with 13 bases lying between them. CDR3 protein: CASRPPGRTDTQYF. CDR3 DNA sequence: TGTGCCAGCAGACCCCCGGGGAGAACAGATACGCAGTATTTT.

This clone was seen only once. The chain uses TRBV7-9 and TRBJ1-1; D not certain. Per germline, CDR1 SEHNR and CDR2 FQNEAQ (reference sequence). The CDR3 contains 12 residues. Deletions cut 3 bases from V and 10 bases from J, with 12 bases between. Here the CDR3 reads CASSFLPGRAFF. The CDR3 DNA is TGTGCCAGCAGCTTTTTACCAGGTAGAGCTTTCTTT.

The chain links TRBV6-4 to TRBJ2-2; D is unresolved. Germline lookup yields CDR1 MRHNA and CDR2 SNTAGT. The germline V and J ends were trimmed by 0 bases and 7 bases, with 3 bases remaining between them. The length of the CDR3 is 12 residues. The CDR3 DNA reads TGTGCCAGCAGTGACTCGGGCGGGGAGCTGTTTTTT. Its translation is CASSDSGGELFF.

This chain's CDR3 is CASPLGQWGKGYEQYF. CDR3 in DNA: TGTGCCAGTCCCCTTGGACAGTGGGGAAAGGGCTACGAGCAGTACTTC. The chain combines TRBV5-5 with TRBJ2-7; a weak D match, TRBD1 (6 bases). The CDR3 runs 16 residues. Trimming cost V 8 bases and J 3 bases, with 24 bases left between them. Germline V gene lookup returns CDR1 SGHKS and CDR2 YYEKEE (reference sequence).

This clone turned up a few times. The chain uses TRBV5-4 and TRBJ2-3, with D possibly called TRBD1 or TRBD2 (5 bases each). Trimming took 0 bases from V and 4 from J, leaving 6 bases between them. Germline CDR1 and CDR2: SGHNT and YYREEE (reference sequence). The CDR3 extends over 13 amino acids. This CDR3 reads CASSLAGPDTQYF. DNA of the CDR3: TGTGCCAGCAGCTTGGCGGGGCCAGATACGCAGTATTTT.